The 27 T cell receptor beta chains given below trace back to one sample, sequenced in a study of cytomegalovirus exposure and HLA in healthy donors. The protocol was immunoSEQ multiplex PCR, while the TCRdb copy is restricted to in-frame clones and leaves out a portion. The repertoire holds fewer than 85,000 clones, with approximately 94% as singletons. The sequencing sample was made of PBMCs. Source of these receptors: a woman aged 18-29 years in good health and CMV-seronegative.

The chain recombines TRBV6-5 with TRBJ1-1, with D possibly being TRBD1 (5 bases). V was cut by 0 bases and J by 4 bases, with 12 bases left in between. CDR1 and CDR2 from the germline V gene are MNHEY and SVGAGI. CDR3 size: 15 residues. The CDR3 coding sequence is TGTGCCAGCAGTTACTCTCGGGGGGGAGTCACTGAAGCTTTCTTT. Its translation is CASSYSRGGVTEAFF.

J is TRBJ2-7 and V is TRBV7-3; D is possibly TRBD1 (6 bases). This CDR3 is 14 amino acids long. V lost 5 bases, J lost 2 bases, and 13 bases lay in between. Germline lookup yields CDR1 SGHTA and CDR2 FQGTGA. This CDR3 reads CASSLLQGPYEQYF. The DNA for the CDR3 is TGTGCCAGCAGCCTTTTACAGGGACCCTACGAGCAGTACTTC.

Regarding this clone: One junction end disagrees with the germline gene, perhaps due to a read error. This rearrangement joins TRBV2 to TRBJ1-5; TRBD1 is a possible D gene (6 bases). This CDR3 spans 15 amino acids. Germline loops: CDR1 SNHLY, CDR2 FYNNEI. The chain's CDR3 is CASREGGGVNQPQHF. The CDR3 region has the DNA TGTGCCAGCAGGGAAGGGGGGGGAGTCAATCAGCCCCAGCATTTT.

The chain combines TRBV2 with TRBJ1-1; possibly TRBD1 for D (6 bases). In germline, CDR1 is SNHLY, CDR2 FYNNEI. CDR3 size: 13 residues. Trimming stripped 5 bases from V and 4 bases from J, with 11 bases between. The CDR3 DNA sequence: TGTGCCAGCAGTCAGGGGAGTGGCACTGAAGCTTTCTTT. Residues: CASSQGSGTEAFF.

This clone is classed as medium-sized. The chain recombines TRBV7-2 with TRBJ2-7, with 10 bases matching TRBD2. The trim removed 2 bases at V and 7 bases at J, leaving 8 bases unmatched. The CDR3 covers 15 residues. Germline lookup yields CDR1 SGHTA and CDR2 FQGNSA. The CDR3 here is CASSLLLAGTGEQYF. CDR3 bases: TGTGCCAGCAGCTTACTACTAGCGGGGACGGGGGAGCAGTACTTC.

The chain employs TRBV5-1 and TRBJ1-1; maybe TRBD1 (5 bases). The germline V gene has CDR1 SGHRS and CDR2 YFSETQ. V was shortened by 4 bases and J by 0 bases, with 25 bases between the two germline ends. The CDR3 runs 19 residues. Here the CDR3 reads CASSPTVTFRRGMNTEAFF. CDR3 nucleotide sequence: TGCGCCAGCAGCCCGACAGTGACGTTTAGGAGAGGAATGAACACTGAAGCTTTCTTT.

The V call is TRBV4-1, the J call TRBJ2-3; no clear D. CDR3 size: 14 residues. Between the trimmed V and J ends, which lost 1 base and 0 bases, there was a span of 5 bases. Per germline, CDR1 MGHRA and CDR2 YSYEKL. The CDR3 region is CASSQVLSTDTQYF. The CDR3, as DNA: TGCGCCAGCAGCCAAGTCCTCAGCACAGATACGCAGTATTTT.

J is TRBJ1-2 and V is TRBV18, with a possible D match to TRBD1 (6 bases). V was clipped by 3 bases and J by 4 bases, with 12 bases between them. CDR1 KGHSH and CDR2 LQKENI come from the germline V gene. The CDR3 totals 14 residues. CDR3 coding DNA: TGTGCCAGCTCACCGGACAGATCGGGCTATGGCTACACCTTC. As protein: CASSPDRSGYGYTF.

A word on this clone: Mismatch with germline at one junction end may stem from a read error. This sequence joins TRBV11-1 and TRBJ2-2; D is possibly TRBD2 (6 bases). The CDR3 is made up of 14 amino acids. Germline V lookup: CDR1 SGHAT, CDR2 FQDESV (reference sequence). In DNA, the CDR3 is TGTGCCAGCAGCTTAACCCCTTCGGGGACTCCTTCCTTATTT. Its protein is CASSLTPSGTPSLF.

The chain uses TRBV7-9 and TRBJ2-1, with 9 bases fitting TRBD2. This CDR3 has 15 amino acids. V was pared by 5 bases and J by 3 bases, with 5 bases of the junction left unmatched. Germline-derived CDR1 and CDR2 are SEHNR and FQNEAQ (reference sequence). The CDR3 loop reads CASSPSGGIYNEQFF. DNA of the CDR3: TGTGCCAGCAGCCCCAGCGGGGGGATCTACAATGAGCAGTTCTTC.

The chain recombines TRBV6-1 with TRBJ1-2, with 8 bases matching TRBD1. Germline assignment: CDR1 MNHNS and CDR2 SASEGT. The CDR3 contains 19 residues. The V gene end was trimmed by 3 bases and the J gene end by 0 bases; junction bases not matched to a gene: 15. CDR3 sequence (DNA): TGTGCCAGCAGTGACCGACGCGGGACAGGCCTAGACCCTAACTATGGCTACACCTTC. It translates to CASSDRRGTGLDPNYGYTF.

This chain's CDR3 is CASSMGPGQGAWGPQHF. CDR3 coding DNA: TGTGCCAGTAGTATGGGGCCGGGACAGGGGGCCTGGGGGCCCCAGCATTTT. The rearrangement uses TRBV19 and TRBJ1-5; 12 bases match TRBD1. After removal of 3 bases from V and 9 bases from J, the junction contained 12 bases not matched to a gene. CDR1 is LNHDA and CDR2 is SQIVND in the germline V gene (reference sequence). This CDR3 comprises 17 residues.

V and J are TRBV2 and TRBJ1-3; tentatively, D is TRBD1 (5 bases). Germline CDR1 and CDR2: SNHLY and FYNNEI. CDR3 length equals 15 residues. Deletions cut 6 bases from V and 4 bases from J, with 16 bases between. The CDR3 loop reads CASRTSGFGGNTIYF. DNA for the CDR3: TGTGCCAGCAGGACCTCAGGGTTCGGAGGAAACACCATATATTTT.

V gene TRBV5-5 combines with J gene TRBJ2-5; the D gene is possibly TRBD2 (6 bases). Looked up from germline, CDR1 is SGHKS and CDR2 is YYEKEE (reference sequence). The V end lost 4 bases, the J end lost 0 bases, and 16 bases lay between the germline ends. The CDR3 sequence is 16 residues long. The CDR3 loop reads CASSNGGRGDQETQYF. The CDR3 DNA is TGTGCCAGCAGCAACGGTGGGCGGGGCGACCAAGAGACCCAGTACTTC. Full variable domain (missing parts from reference TRBV5-5 and TRBJ2-5): DAGVTQSPTHLIKTRGQQVTLRCSPISGHKSVSWYQQVLGQGPQFIFQYYEKEERGRGNFPDRFSARQFPNYSSELNVNALLLGDSALYLCASSNGGRGDQETQYFGPGTRLLVL.

The chain employs TRBV6-5 and TRBJ1-2, with 9 bases aligning to TRBD1. Unmatched junction bases numbered 6, after V lost 6 bases and J lost 4 bases. CDR1 and CDR2 (germline): MNHEY, SVGAGI. The CDR3 runs to 14 residues. CDR3 in DNA: TGTGCCAGCAGCAGCACAGGGGGCTCCTATGGCTACACCTTC. This codes for CASSSTGGSYGYTF.

V is TRBV7-2 and J is TRBJ2-1, with TRBD1 matching 8 bases. Trimming at V came to 2 bases and at J to 7 bases, leaving 4 bases not matched to a gene. The germline V gene encodes CDR1 SGHTA and CDR2 FQGNSA. This CDR3 spans 14 amino acids. In DNA, the CDR3 is TGTGCCAGCAGCTTACAGGGGGCAGGGAATGAGCAGTTCTTC. Its protein product is CASSLQGAGNEQFF.

This chain links TRBV9 with TRBJ1-2; 9 bases fit TRBD1. Trimming cost V 7 bases and J 4 bases; bases outside gene matches: 5. Looked up from germline, CDR1 is SGDLS and CDR2 is YYNGEE. The CDR3 is made up of 13 amino acids. The CDR3, as DNA: TGTGCCAGCTCGAGGGACAGGGTCTATGGCTACACCTTC. Amino acid sequence: CASSRDRVYGYTF.

The chain is built from TRBV6-4 and TRBJ2-6, with D possibly being TRBD2 (6 bases). The length of the CDR3 is 16 residues. The ends were cut back, 6 bases at V and 2 bases at J, with 14 bases in the middle. Germline CDR1 is MRHNA and CDR2 is SNTAGT. The CDR3 sequence: CASSDRSGAGANVLTF. The CDR3 nucleotides are TGTGCCAGCAGCGACAGATCGGGGGCTGGGGCCAACGTCCTGACTTTC.

This chain connects TRBV7-8 to TRBJ1-6; D is possibly TRBD1 (5 bases). Trimming took off 2 bases at V and 8 bases at J, with 19 bases between the two ends. Per germline, CDR1 SGHVS and CDR2 FQNEAQ. The CDR3 is 17 residues long. In DNA, the CDR3 is TGTGCCAGCAGCTTATTGAAAGTGGGCAGGGAGGATTCACCCCTCCACTTT. Its translation: CASSLLKVGREDSPLHF.

This chain joins TRBV2 and TRBJ1-1; 9 bases map to TRBD1. The CDR3 is 14 residues long. V lost 1 base and J lost 4; bases outside the gene matches: 1. In germline, CDR1 is SNHLY, CDR2 FYNNEI. CDR3 amino acids: CASSEEQGATEAFF. The DNA of the CDR3 is TGTGCCAGCAGTGAAGAACAGGGGGCCACTGAAGCTTTCTTT.

The chain combines TRBV7-3 with TRBJ2-3; 10 bases match TRBD2. The V segment lost 0 bases and the J segment 0 bases; nucleotides outside the gene matches: 6. CDR1 SGHTA and CDR2 FQGTGA come from the germline V gene. CDR3 size: 18 residues. As DNA, the CDR3 is TGTGCCAGCAGCTTAACCTCAACTAGCGGGGTGAGCACAGATACGCAGTATTTT. Its translation: CASSLTSTSGVSTDTQYF.

This clone was detected only once. The rearrangement uses TRBV9 and TRBJ1-5; D is undetermined. The CDR3 is 14 residues long. Germline assignment: CDR1 SGDLS and CDR2 YYNGEE. V was shortened by 4 bases and J by 5 bases, with 13 bases between the two germline ends. The CDR3 nucleotides read TGTGCCAGCAGCATACCCCGGGGATATCAGCCCCAGCATTTT. Translation: CASSIPRGYQPQHF.

The V call is TRBV2, the J call TRBJ2-2; TRBD2 agrees at 13 bases. Germline V lookup: CDR1 SNHLY, CDR2 FYNNEI. V gave up 5 bases and J gave up 6 bases; unmatched junction bases: 3. This CDR3 region has 15 residues. The CDR3 protein is CASSLLAGGPGELFF. The DNA for the CDR3 is TGTGCCAGCAGTTTACTAGCGGGGGGGCCCGGGGAGCTGTTTTTT.

V and J are TRBV9 and TRBJ2-5, with 10 bases that match TRBD1. CDR1 is SGDLS, CDR2 YYNGEE, per germline. This CDR3 has 14 residues. J was trimmed by 8 bases and V by 4 bases; bases with no gene match: 8. The CDR3, as DNA: TGTGCCAGCAGCATCGGGACAGGGGCCTTTACCCAGTACTTC. Translation: CASSIGTGAFTQYF.

The genes are TRBV18 and TRBJ2-5; 9 bases line up with TRBD1. The CDR3 is 13 residues long. Germline V gives CDR1 KGHSH, CDR2 LQKENI. Trimming at V came to 2 bases and at J to 5 bases, leaving 0 bases not matched to a gene. CDR3 sequence: CASSPGQGETQYF. The DNA for the CDR3 is TGTGCCAGCTCACCAGGACAGGGGGAGACCCAGTACTTC.

The chain uses TRBV29-1 and TRBJ1-2, with D tentatively TRBD1 (5 bases). V dropped 5 bases and J dropped 8 bases, with 12 bases sitting between them. The CDR3 contains 11 residues. The V gene's germline CDR1 is SQVTM and CDR2 ANQGSEA. CDR3 nucleotides: TGCAGCGTTCAAAACCGGGGGGGCTACACCTTC. The encoded protein is CSVQNRGGYTF.

CDR3 loop: CASTQTGSSYEQYF. The CDR3 coding sequence is TGTGCCAGCACACAAACAGGGTCGTCCTACGAGCAGTACTTC. The chain uses TRBV13 and TRBJ2-7, with D possibly being TRBD1 (6 bases). The CDR3 is 14 amino acids. CDR1 is PRHDT, CDR2 FYEKMQ, per germline (reference sequence). Trimming took off 7 bases at V and 1 base at J, with 14 bases between the two ends.